Included here is one T cell receptor (beta chain) sequence, with context. Antigen: not known. CDR1 and CDR2 (germline): SGHTA, FQGNSA. The CDR3 contains 12 residues. These data are taken from a study of T cells expressing NK-cell markers. Study details: Researchers got TCR beta repertoires out of sorted CD3+CD56+NKG2C+, CD3+CD56+NKG2C- and CD3+CD56-NKG2C+ T cells. In the group of eight sequenced donors, seven were HCMV-seropositive and one was seronegative. Study findings and constraints: A range of about 1.0-8% of CD8+ T cells consisted of dominant NKG2C+ clonotypes in roughly 6 donors.

Template switching by 5'RACE with UMIs generated the TCR beta cDNA. TCRdb reprocessed the 5' RACE reads and stores each CDR3 protein as one record, lacking DNA. This sample's table reports 400,000 to 450,000 distinct CDR3 sequences. This TCR derives from a woman between 18 and 70 years old in good health. The sample taken for sequencing was blood T cells: a sorted CD56 or NKG2C T cell subset, CD4+ or CD8+ T cells, or bulk PBMC T cells (not recorded which). The genes are TRBV7-2 and TRBJ2-4. CDR3 sequence reads: CASSSPKNIQYF. The variable domain in full, with the rest retrieved from reference TRBV7-2 and TRBJ2-4, is GAGVSQSPSNKVTEKGKDVELRCDPISGHTALYWYRQSLGQGLEFLIYFQGNSAPDKSGLPSDRFSAERTGGSVSTLTIQRTQQEDSAVYLCASSSPKNIQYFGAGTRLSVL.